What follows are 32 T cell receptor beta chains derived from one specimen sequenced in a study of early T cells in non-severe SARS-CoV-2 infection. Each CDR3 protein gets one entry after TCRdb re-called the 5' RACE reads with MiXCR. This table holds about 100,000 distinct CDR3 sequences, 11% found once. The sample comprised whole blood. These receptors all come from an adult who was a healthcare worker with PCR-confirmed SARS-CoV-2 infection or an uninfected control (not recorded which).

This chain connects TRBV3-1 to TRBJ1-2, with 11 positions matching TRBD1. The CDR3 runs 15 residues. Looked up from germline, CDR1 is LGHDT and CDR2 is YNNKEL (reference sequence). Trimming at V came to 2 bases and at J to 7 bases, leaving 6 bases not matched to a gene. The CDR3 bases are TGTGCCAGCAGCCAAACCGGGACAGGGGGAGCTGGCTACACCTTC. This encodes CASSQTGTGGAGYTF.

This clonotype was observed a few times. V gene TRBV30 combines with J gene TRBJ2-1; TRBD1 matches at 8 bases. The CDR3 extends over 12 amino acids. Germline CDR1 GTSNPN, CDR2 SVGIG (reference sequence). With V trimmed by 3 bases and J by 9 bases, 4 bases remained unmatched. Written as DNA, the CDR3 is TGTGCCTGGAGGGACAGGGTCGGTGAGCAGTTCTTC. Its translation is CAWRDRVGEQFF.

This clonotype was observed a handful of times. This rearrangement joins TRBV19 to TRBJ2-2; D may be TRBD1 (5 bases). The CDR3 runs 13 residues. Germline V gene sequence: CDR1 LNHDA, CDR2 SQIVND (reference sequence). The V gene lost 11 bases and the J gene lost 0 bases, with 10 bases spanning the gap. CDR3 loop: CAAQGSNTGELFF. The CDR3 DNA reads TGTGCCGCTCAGGGTTCGAACACCGGGGAGCTGTTTTTT.

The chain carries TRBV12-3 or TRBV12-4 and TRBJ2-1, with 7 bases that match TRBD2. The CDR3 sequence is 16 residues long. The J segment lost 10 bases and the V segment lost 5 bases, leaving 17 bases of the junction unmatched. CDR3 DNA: TGTGCCAGCAGTACAACCGGGACTATCCCTTTGTGGGAGCAGTTCTTC. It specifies CASSTTGTIPLWEQFF.

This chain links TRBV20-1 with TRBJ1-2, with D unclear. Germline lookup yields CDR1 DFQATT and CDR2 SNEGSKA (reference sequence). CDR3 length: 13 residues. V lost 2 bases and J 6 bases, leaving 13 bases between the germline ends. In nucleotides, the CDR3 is TGCAGTGCTAGATCCGGCCAGAGGCATGGCTACACCTTC. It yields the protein CSARSGQRHGYTF.

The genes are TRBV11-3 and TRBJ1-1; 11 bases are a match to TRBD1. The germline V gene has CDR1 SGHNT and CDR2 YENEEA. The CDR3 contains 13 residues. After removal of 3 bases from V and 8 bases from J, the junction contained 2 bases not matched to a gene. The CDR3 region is CASSLDRGREAFF. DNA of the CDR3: TGTGCCAGCAGCTTGGACAGGGGGCGAGAAGCTTTCTTT.

The CDR3, as DNA: TGCAGCGTTGAAGAGGCTAGCGGGGCAAGGCATGAGCAGTTCTTC. It specifies CSVEEASGARHEQFF. The chain joins TRBV29-1 to TRBJ2-1, with TRBD2 matching 9 bases. Germline V gene sequence: CDR1 SQVTM, CDR2 ANQGSEA. This CDR3 spans 15 amino acids. V was clipped by 0 bases and J by 8 bases; unmatched bases: 8.

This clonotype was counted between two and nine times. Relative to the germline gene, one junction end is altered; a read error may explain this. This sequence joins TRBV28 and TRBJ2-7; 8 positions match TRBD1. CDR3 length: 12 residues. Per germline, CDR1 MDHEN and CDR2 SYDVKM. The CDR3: CASSYIWGQAIF. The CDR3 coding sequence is TGTGCCAGCAGTTATATTTGGGGACAGGCCATCTTC.

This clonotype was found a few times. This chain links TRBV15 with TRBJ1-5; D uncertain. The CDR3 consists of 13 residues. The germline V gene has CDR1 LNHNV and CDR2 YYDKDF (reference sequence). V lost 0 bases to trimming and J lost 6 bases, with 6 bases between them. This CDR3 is CATSRDSVQPQHF. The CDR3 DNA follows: TGTGCCACCAGCAGAGATTCGGTTCAGCCCCAGCATTTT.

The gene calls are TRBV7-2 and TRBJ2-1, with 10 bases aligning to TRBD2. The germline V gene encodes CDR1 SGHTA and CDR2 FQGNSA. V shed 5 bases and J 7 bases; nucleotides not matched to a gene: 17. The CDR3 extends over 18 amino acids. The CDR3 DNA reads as TGTGCCAGCAGCCCAAGACCCCTAGCGGGAGTTGCGGAAAATGAGCAGTTCTTC. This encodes CASSPRPLAGVAENEQFF.

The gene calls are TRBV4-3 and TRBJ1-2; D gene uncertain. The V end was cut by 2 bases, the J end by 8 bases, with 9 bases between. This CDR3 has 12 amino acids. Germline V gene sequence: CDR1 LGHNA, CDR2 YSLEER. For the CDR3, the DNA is TGCGCCAGCAGCCAATATGAAGGAGGCTACACCTTC. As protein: CASSQYEGGYTF.

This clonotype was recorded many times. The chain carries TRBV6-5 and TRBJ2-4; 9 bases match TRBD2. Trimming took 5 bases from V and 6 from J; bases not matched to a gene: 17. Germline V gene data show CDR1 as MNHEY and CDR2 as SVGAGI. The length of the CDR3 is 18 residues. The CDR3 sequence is CASSPIAGAGAGGNIQYF. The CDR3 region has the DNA TGTGCCAGCAGTCCCATAGCGGGAGCTGGGGCGGGGGGAAACATTCAGTACTTC.

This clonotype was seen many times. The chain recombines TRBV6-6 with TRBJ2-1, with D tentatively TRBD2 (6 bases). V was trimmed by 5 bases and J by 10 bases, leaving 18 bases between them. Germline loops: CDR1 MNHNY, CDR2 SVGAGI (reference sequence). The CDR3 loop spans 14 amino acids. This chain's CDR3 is CASSPHGGIWEQFF. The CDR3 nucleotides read TGTGCCAGCAGTCCCCACGGCGGGATTTGGGAGCAGTTCTTC.

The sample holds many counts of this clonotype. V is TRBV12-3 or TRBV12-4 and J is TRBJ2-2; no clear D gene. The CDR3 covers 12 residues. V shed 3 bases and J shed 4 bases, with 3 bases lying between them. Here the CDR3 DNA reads TGTGCCAGCAGTTTTGTCACCGGGGAGCTGTTTTTT. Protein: CASSFVTGELFF.

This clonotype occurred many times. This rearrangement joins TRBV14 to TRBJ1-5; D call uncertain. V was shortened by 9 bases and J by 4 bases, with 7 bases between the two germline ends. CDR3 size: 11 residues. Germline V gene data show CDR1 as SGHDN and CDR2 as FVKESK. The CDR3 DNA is TGTGCCAGACAGCTAAATCAGCCCCAGCATTTT. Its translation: CARQLNQPQHF.

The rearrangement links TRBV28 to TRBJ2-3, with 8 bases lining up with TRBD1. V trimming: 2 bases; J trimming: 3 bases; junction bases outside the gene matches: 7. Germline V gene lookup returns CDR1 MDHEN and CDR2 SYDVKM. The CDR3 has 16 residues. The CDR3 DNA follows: TGTGCCAGCAGTTTAGGTTGGACAGGGCTGACAGATACGCAGTATTTT. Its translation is CASSLGWTGLTDTQYF.

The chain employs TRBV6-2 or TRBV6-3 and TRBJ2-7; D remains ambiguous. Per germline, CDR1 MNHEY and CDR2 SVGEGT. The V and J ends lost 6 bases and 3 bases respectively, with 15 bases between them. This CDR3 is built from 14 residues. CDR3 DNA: TGTGCCAGCAGCTTGGGCCCGTCACGCTACGAGCAGTACTTC. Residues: CASSLGPSRYEQYF.

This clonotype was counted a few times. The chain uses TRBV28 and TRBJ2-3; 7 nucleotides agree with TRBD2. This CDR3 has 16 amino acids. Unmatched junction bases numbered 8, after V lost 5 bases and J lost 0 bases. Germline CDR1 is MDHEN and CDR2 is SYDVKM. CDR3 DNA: TGTGCCAGCAGTCTAGGGTATAGCGGGAGCACAGATACGCAGTATTTT. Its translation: CASSLGYSGSTDTQYF.

The CDR3 nucleotides are TGTGCCAGCAGCTTGGATGTGATCGTGCAGTATTTT. Translation: CASSLDVIVQYF. The chain links TRBV5-8 to TRBJ2-3; no firm D call. V gave up 0 bases and J gave up 11 bases, with 10 bases separating them. The CDR3 consists of 12 residues. Germline V CDR1 and CDR2: SGHTS, YDEGEE.

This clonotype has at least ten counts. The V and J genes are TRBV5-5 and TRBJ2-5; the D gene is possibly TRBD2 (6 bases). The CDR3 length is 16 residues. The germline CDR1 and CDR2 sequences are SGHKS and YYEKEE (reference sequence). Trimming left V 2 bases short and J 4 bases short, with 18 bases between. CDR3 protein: CASSFGFGRGVETQYF. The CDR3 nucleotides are TGTGCCAGCAGCTTCGGGTTCGGGAGAGGGGTAGAGACCCAGTACTTC.

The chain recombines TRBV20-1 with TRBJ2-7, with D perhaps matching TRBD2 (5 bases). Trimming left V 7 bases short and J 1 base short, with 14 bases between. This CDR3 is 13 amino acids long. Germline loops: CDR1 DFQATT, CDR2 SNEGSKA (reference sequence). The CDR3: CSGMMWESYEQYF. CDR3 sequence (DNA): TGCAGTGGGATGATGTGGGAGTCCTACGAGCAGTACTTC.

For the CDR3, the DNA is TGTGCCAGTAGTAACTTCCCCTTAGCGGGACCCTACAATGAGCAGTTCTTC. Its translation: CASSNFPLAGPYNEQFF. The rearrangement uses TRBV19 and TRBJ2-1, with 8 bases aligning to TRBD2. Germline-derived CDR1 and CDR2 are LNHDA and SQIVND (reference sequence). The V and J ends lost 4 bases and 2 bases, in that order; junction bases with no gene match: 10. The CDR3 has 17 residues.

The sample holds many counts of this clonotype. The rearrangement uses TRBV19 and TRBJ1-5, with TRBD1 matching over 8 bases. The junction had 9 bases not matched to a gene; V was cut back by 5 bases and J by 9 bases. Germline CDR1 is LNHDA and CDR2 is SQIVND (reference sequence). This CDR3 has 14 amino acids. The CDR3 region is CASSDRGTVRPQHF. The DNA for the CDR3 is TGTGCCAGTAGTGACAGGGGCACCGTACGGCCCCAGCATTTT.

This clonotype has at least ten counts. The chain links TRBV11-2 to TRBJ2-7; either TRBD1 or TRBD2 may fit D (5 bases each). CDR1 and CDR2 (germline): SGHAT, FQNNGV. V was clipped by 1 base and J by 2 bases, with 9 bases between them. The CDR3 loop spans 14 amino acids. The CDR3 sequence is CASSLGQTTYEQYF. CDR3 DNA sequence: TGTGCCAGCAGCTTAGGACAGACTACCTACGAGCAGTACTTC. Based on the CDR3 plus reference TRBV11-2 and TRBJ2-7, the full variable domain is EAGVAQSPRYKIIEKRQSVAFWCNPISGHATLYWYQQILGQGPKLLIQFQNNGVVDDSQLPKDRFSAERLKGVDSTLKIQPAKLEDSAVYLCASSLGQTTYEQYFGPGTRLTVT.

The CDR3 bases are TGTGCCAGCTCACCGGCTATCCGAGACACTGAAGCTTTCTTT. Translated: CASSPAIRDTEAFF. J is TRBJ1-1 and V is TRBV18; no clear D gene. The CDR3 runs to 14 residues. V was cut by 3 bases and J by 3 bases, with 11 bases left in between. CDR1 and CDR2 (germline): KGHSH, LQKENI.

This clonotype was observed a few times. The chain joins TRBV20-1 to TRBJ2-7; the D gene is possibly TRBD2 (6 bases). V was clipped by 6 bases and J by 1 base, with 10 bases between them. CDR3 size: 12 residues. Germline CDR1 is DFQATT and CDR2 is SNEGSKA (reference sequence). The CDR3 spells CSADGLSYEQYF. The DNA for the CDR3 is TGCAGTGCCGATGGACTATCCTACGAGCAGTACTTC.

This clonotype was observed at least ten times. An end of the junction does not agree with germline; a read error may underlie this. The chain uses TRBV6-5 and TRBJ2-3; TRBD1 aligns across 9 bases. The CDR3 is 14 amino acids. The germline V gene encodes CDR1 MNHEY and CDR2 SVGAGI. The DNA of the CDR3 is TGCGCCAGCAGCTACGACAGGGGGACAGATACGCAGTATTTT. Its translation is CASSYDRGTDTQYF.

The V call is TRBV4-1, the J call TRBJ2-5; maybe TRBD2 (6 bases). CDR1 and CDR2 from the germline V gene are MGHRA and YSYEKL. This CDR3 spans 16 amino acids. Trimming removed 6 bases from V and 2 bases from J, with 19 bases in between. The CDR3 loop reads CASSPSSWEVQETQYF. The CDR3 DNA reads TGCGCCAGCAGTCCATCCTCGTGGGAGGTTCAAGAGACCCAGTACTTC.

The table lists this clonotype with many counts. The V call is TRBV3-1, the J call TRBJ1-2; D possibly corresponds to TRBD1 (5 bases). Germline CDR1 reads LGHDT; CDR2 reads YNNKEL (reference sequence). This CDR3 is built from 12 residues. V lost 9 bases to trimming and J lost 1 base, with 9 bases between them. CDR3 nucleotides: TGTGCCAGTGCCCAGGGTAACTATGGCTACACCTTC. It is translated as CASAQGNYGYTF.

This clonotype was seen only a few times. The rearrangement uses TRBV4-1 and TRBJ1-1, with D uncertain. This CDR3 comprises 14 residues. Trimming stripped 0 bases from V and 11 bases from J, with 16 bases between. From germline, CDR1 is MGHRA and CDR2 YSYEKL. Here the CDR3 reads CASSQDMISAIAFF. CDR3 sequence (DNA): TGCGCCAGCAGCCAAGACATGATAAGCGCGATTGCTTTCTTT.

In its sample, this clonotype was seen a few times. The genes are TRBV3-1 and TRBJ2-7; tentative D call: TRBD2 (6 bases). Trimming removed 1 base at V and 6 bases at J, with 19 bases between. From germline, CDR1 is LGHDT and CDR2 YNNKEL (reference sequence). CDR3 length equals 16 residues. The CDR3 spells CASSQAAGTLTVEQYF. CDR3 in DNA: TGTGCCAGCAGCCAAGCGGCGGGGACCCTAACGGTCGAGCAGTACTTC.

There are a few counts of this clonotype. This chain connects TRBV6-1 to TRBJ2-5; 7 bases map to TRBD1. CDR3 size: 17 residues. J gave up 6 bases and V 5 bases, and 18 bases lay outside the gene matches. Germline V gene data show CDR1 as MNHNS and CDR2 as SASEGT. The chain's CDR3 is CASSQRLWSQGKKTQYF. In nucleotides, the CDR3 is TGTGCCAGCAGTCAAAGGTTATGGTCACAGGGGAAGAAGACCCAGTACTTC.